The 26 T cell receptor beta chains in this list originate from one sample, sequenced in a study of cytotoxic CD8 clonotypes in ibrutinib-treated CLL. TCRdb keeps only in-frame clones here, not all; method: immunoSEQ multiplex PCR. In the table there are fewer than 25,000 clones, 75% of which are singletons. The sample in question was PBMCs, obtained before ibrutinib treatment. The receptor source for this set is a human donor with chronic lymphocytic leukemia.

The chain carries TRBV6-1 and TRBJ2-6; D gene unclear. With 6 bases removed from V and 0 bases from J, the gap between germline ends came to 3 bases. In germline, CDR1 is MNHNS, CDR2 SASEGT. The CDR3 is made up of 13 amino acids. CDR3 loop: CASRDSGANVLTF. The CDR3 nucleotides read TGTGCCAGCAGGGACTCTGGGGCCAACGTCCTGACTTTC.

This clone was found once. The V gene is TRBV6-1, the J gene TRBJ1-4, with 9 nucleotides matching TRBD1. This CDR3 has 16 amino acids. Germline lookup yields CDR1 MNHNS and CDR2 SASEGT. The junction had 8 bases not matched to a gene; V was cut back by 3 bases and J by 6 bases. CDR3 loop: CASSEYRQGDYEKLFF. For the CDR3, the DNA is TGTGCCAGCAGTGAGTACCGACAGGGGGATTATGAAAAACTGTTTTTT.

The chain has TRBV11-1 and TRBJ1-1; D uncertain. CDR1 and CDR2 (germline): SGHAT, FQDESV (reference sequence). The length of the CDR3 is 12 residues. Trimming removed 1 base from V and 7 bases from J, with 7 bases in between. CDR3 region: CASSLGGLEAFF. In DNA, the CDR3 is TGTGCCAGCAGCTTAGGGGGTCTTGAAGCTTTCTTT. Full variable domain (outside the CDR3, taken from reference TRBV11-1 and TRBJ1-1): EAEVAQSPRYKITEKSQAVAFWCDPISGHATLYWYRQILGQGPELLVQFQDESVVDDSQLPKDRFSAERLKGVDSTLKIQPAELGDSAMYLCASSLGGLEAFFGQGTRLTVV.

The chain is built from TRBV4-3 and TRBJ2-1; 7 nucleotides match TRBD2. V was pared by 0 bases and J by 1 base, with 6 bases of the junction left unmatched. The CDR3 extends over 17 amino acids. The V gene's germline CDR1 is LGHNA and CDR2 YSLEER. This CDR3 reads CASSQDQRGSSYNEQFF. In DNA form, the CDR3 reads TGCGCCAGCAGCCAAGATCAACGCGGGAGTTCCTACAATGAGCAGTTCTTC.

This clone was detected a few times. The chain carries TRBV7-9 and TRBJ1-2, with a weak D call TRBD1 (5 bases). The length of the CDR3 is 14 residues. Germline V gene data show CDR1 as SEHNR and CDR2 as FQNEAQ (reference sequence). Trimming removed 6 bases from V and 4 bases from J, with 15 bases in between. CDR3 protein: CASSPPGVSYGYTF. In DNA, the CDR3 is TGTGCCAGCAGTCCCCCGGGGGTTAGCTATGGCTACACCTTC. Full variable domain (rest looked up from reference TRBV7-9 and TRBJ1-2): DTGVSQNPRHKITKRGQNVTFRCDPISEHNRLYWYRQTLGQGPEFLTYFQNEAQLEKSRLLSDRFSAERPKGSFSTLEIQRTEQGDSAMYLCASSPPGVSYGYTFGSGTRLTVV.

The CDR3 loop reads CASSLDGVATDTQYF. CDR3 sequence (DNA): TGTGCCAGCAGTTTAGACGGGGTGGCCACAGATACGCAGTATTTT. The V call is TRBV27, the J call TRBJ2-3; perhaps TRBD2 as D (5 bases). Germline V gene data show CDR1 as MNHEY and CDR2 as SMNVEV (reference sequence). The CDR3 is 15 amino acids. The ends were cut back, 2 bases at V and 2 bases at J, with 11 bases in the middle.

This chain uses TRBV4-1 with TRBJ1-2; D call uncertain. CDR1 and CDR2 from the germline V gene are MGHRA and YSYEKL. The CDR3 length is 15 residues. Trimming stripped 1 base from V and 4 bases from J, with 13 bases between. CDR3 loop: CASSQGHSTRYGYTF. The CDR3 DNA is TGCGCCAGCAGCCAAGGACACTCCACCCGCTATGGCTACACCTTC.

This clone has just a few counts. The V call is TRBV5-1, the J call TRBJ1-1; 7 nucleotides align to TRBD1. Germline CDR1 and CDR2: SGHRS and YFSETQ. With V trimmed by 1 base and J by 2 bases, 5 bases remained unmatched. This CDR3 has 15 residues. The CDR3 spells CASSLSWTGNTEAFF. The CDR3 DNA sequence: TGCGCCAGCAGCTTGTCTTGGACAGGCAACACTGAAGCTTTCTTT.

The V call is TRBV4-1, the J call TRBJ1-1; D is perhaps TRBD1 (5 bases). V dropped 5 bases and J dropped 4 bases, with 14 bases sitting between them. The CDR3 has 14 amino acids. Germline CDR1 MGHRA, CDR2 YSYEKL. CDR3 in amino acids: CASSYGRGVTEAFF. CDR3 coding DNA: TGCGCCAGCAGCTACGGTCGGGGGGTCACTGAAGCTTTCTTT.

The chain recombines TRBV5-1 with TRBJ1-3; D is unclear. This CDR3 spans 12 amino acids. V was trimmed by 4 bases and J by 0 bases, leaving 2 bases between them. The germline V gene has CDR1 SGHRS and CDR2 YFSETQ. This CDR3 reads CASSLSGNTIYF. CDR3 DNA: TGCGCCAGCAGCCTCTCTGGAAACACCATATATTTT.

CDR3 loop: CASSRQGVNQPQHF. The DNA of the CDR3 is TGTGCCAGCAGCCGACAGGGGGTCAATCAGCCCCAGCATTTT. The genes are TRBV7-2 and TRBJ1-5; TRBD1 agrees at 9 bases. The CDR3 runs 14 residues. Germline lookup yields CDR1 SGHTA and CDR2 FQGNSA. Trimming removed 5 bases from V and 3 bases from J; junction bases left unmatched: 2.

This clone showed up just a few times. The V gene is TRBV6-6, the J gene TRBJ2-5; D is undetermined. The CDR3 is 14 residues long. The germline V and J ends were trimmed by 2 bases and 5 bases, with 12 bases remaining between them. Germline V gives CDR1 MNHNY, CDR2 SVGAGI (reference sequence). CDR3 amino acids: CASSYNQPRETQYF. CDR3 coding DNA: TGTGCCAGCAGTTACAACCAACCTCGCGAGACCCAGTACTTC.

V is TRBV4-3 and J is TRBJ2-1; either TRBD1 or TRBD2 may fit D (6 bases each). V lost 3 bases and J 0 bases, leaving 15 bases between the germline ends. The CDR3 is 17 amino acids. Germline V CDR1 and CDR2: LGHNA, YSLEER. The DNA of the CDR3 is TGCGCCAGCAGCCAGGGGGGCTACCCTTTCTCCTACAATGAGCAGTTCTTC. Its translation is CASSQGGYPFSYNEQFF.

This chain uses TRBV6-1 with TRBJ2-7, with 9 bases aligning to TRBD1. Per germline, CDR1 MNHNS and CDR2 SASEGT. This CDR3 is 14 amino acids long. V was pared by 5 bases and J by 5 bases, with 7 bases of the junction left unmatched. The CDR3 is CASSFNRGLHEQYF. The CDR3, as DNA: TGTGCCAGCAGTTTCAACAGGGGGCTCCACGAGCAGTACTTC.

The sample holds a few counts of this clone. The genes are TRBV5-6 and TRBJ1-4, with D unclear. Germline-derived CDR1 and CDR2 are SGHDT and YYEEEE. V was clipped by 4 bases and J by 0 bases, with 10 bases between them. The CDR3 runs 15 residues. The CDR3 spells CASSTSGATNEKLFF. The CDR3 DNA sequence: TGTGCCAGCAGCACTAGCGGTGCAACTAATGAAAAACTGTTTTTT.

This chain connects TRBV28 to TRBJ2-7; either TRBD1 or TRBD2 may supply D (5 bases each). The CDR3 has 12 amino acids. V lost 9 bases and J lost 3, with 12 bases in between. The germline CDR1 and CDR2 sequences are MDHEN and SYDVKM. The CDR3: CASKGPYYEQYF. CDR3 bases: TGTGCCAGTAAGGGACCTTACTACGAGCAGTACTTC.

The chain links TRBV6-5 to TRBJ1-2; possible D gene TRBD1, 5 bases. The CDR3 is 14 residues long. CDR1 MNHEY and CDR2 SVGAGI come from the germline V gene. The ends were cut back, 2 bases at V and 2 bases at J, with 9 bases in the middle. CDR3 sequence: CASSYGTGNYGYTF. CDR3 nucleotide sequence: TGTGCCAGCAGTTACGGGACGGGGAACTATGGCTACACCTTC.

The chain couples TRBV4-2 to TRBJ1-1; D possibly corresponds to TRBD1 (6 bases). The CDR3 sequence is 16 residues long. Germline CDR1 LGHNA, CDR2 YNFKEQ. The ends were cut back, 0 bases at V and 2 bases at J, with 13 bases in the middle. The CDR3 region has the DNA TGTGCCAGCAGCCAAGAGACAGGAAGGGTCAACACTGAAGCTTTCTTT. It specifies CASSQETGRVNTEAFF.

The chain employs TRBV9 and TRBJ1-1, with TRBD1 matching 7 bases. The germline gives CDR1 SGDLS, CDR2 YYNGEE. V shed 3 bases, J shed 7 bases, and the junction held 6 bases outside the gene matches. This CDR3 has 13 residues. The CDR3 here is CASSDYRGFEAFF. Here the CDR3 DNA reads TGTGCCAGCAGCGACTACAGGGGATTTGAAGCTTTCTTT.

The chain couples TRBV13 to TRBJ1-1, with D unclear. CDR3 length equals 13 residues. V lost 10 bases and J lost 1, with 13 bases in between. Germline V CDR1 and CDR2: PRHDT, FYEKMQ (reference sequence). The CDR3 reads CATARSGNTEAFF. The CDR3 bases are TGTGCCACCGCAAGATCGGGGAACACTGAAGCTTTCTTT. Complete variable domain (other parts from reference TRBV13 and TRBJ1-1): AAGVIQSPRHLIKEKRETATLKCYPIPRHDTVYWYQQGPGQDPQFLISFYEKMQSDKGSIPDRFSAQQFSDYHSELNMSSLELGDSALYFCATARSGNTEAFFGQGTRLTVV.

The chain carries TRBV5-1 and TRBJ2-1; unclear D gene. Germline assignment: CDR1 SGHRS and CDR2 YFSETQ. Trimming removed 2 bases at V and 5 bases at J, with 5 bases between. CDR3 length: 12 amino acids. The DNA for the CDR3 is TGCGCCAGCAGCTTATTCGACAATGAGCAGTTCTTC. Residues: CASSLFDNEQFF.

The chain carries TRBV6-5 and TRBJ2-7; the match to TRBD2 covers 9 bases. The V gene end was trimmed by 6 bases and the J gene end by 1 base; junction bases not matched to a gene: 4. CDR1 is MNHEY and CDR2 is SVGAGI in the germline V gene. This CDR3 contains 14 residues. CDR3 coding DNA: TGTGCCAGCAGAGGCGGGAGGGCGTCCTACGAGCAGTACTTC. Protein: CASRGGRASYEQYF.

V is TRBV7-9 and J is TRBJ1-2, with D perhaps matching TRBD1 (6 bases). The CDR3 runs to 16 residues. The germline gives CDR1 SEHNR, CDR2 FQNEAQ (reference sequence). Trimming pared 5 bases from V and 0 bases from J, leaving 16 bases between. CDR3 sequence reads: CASSTRGIDANYGYTF. The CDR3 bases are TGTGCCAGCAGCACCAGGGGTATAGACGCTAACTATGGCTACACCTTC.

This chain joins TRBV28 and TRBJ1-3; D may be TRBD1 (5 bases). There are 14 residues in the CDR3. Germline V gene lookup returns CDR1 MDHEN and CDR2 SYDVKM. V was cut by 7 bases and J by 4 bases, with 14 bases left in between. The CDR3 region is CASIGGSLGNTIYF. In nucleotides, the CDR3 is TGTGCCAGCATCGGGGGTAGTCTGGGAAACACCATATATTTT. The full variable domain, rest sourced from reference TRBV28 and TRBJ1-3, is DVKVTQSSRYLVKRTGEKVFLECVQDMDHENMFWYRQDPGLGLRLIYFSYDVKMKEKGDIPEGYSVSREKKERFSLILESASTNQTSMYLCASIGGSLGNTIYFGEGSWLTVV.

The chain has TRBV6-5 and TRBJ1-5; 9 bases are shared with TRBD1. The CDR3 sequence is 12 residues long. CDR1 is MNHEY and CDR2 is SVGAGI in the germline V gene. The V segment lost 8 bases and the J segment 4 bases; nucleotides outside the gene matches: 0. The CDR3 DNA follows: TGTGCCAGCGGGACAGGGAATCAGCCCCAGCATTTT. It encodes CASGTGNQPQHF.

The chain employs TRBV19 and TRBJ2-7; the D gene is possibly TRBD2 (6 bases). This CDR3 is built from 15 residues. The germline gives CDR1 LNHDA, CDR2 SQIVND (reference sequence). The ends were cut back, 2 bases at V and 2 bases at J, with 13 bases in the middle. In DNA form, the CDR3 reads TGTGCCAGTAGTATACTTAGCGGAAATGCCTACGAGCAGTACTTC. Translation gives CASSILSGNAYEQYF.